The rows below give T cell receptor beta chains drawn from one sample of a study of blood T cells in healthy people across ages. TCRdb reprocessed the 5' RACE reads with MiXCR, giving one entry per CDR3 protein. Of about 540,000 distinct CDR3 sequences listed, about 24% are singletons. A further study also used this sample, focusing on T cells of mothers and their children.

The material sequenced was blood. Receptors originate from a boy aged 5-17 years in good health. CDR3s include the opening cysteine and the closing phenylalanine or tryptophan. The D gene is left open where the match is weak. Clone size is given for some rows only: seen once, a few or many times, or a class if the clone is expanded.

V gene: TRBV5-1; D gene: NA; J gene: TRBJ1-2; clone size: few; CDR3 protein: CASSLGATDYGYTF; CDR3 DNA: TGCGCCAGCAGCTTGGGGGCGACAGACTATGGCTACACCTTC
V gene: TRBV19; D gene: NA; J gene: TRBJ1-2; clone size: NA; CDR3 protein: CASSMLPSGYGYTF; CDR3 DNA: TGTGCCAGTAGTATGTTACCCAGTGGTTATGGCTACACCTTC
V gene: TRBV6-6; D gene: NA; J gene: TRBJ2-5; clone size: NA; CDR3 protein: CASSYIWGSQETQYF; CDR3 DNA: TGTGCCAGCAGTTACATTTGGGGCAGCCAAGAGACCCAGTACTTC
V gene: TRBV4-1; D gene: NA; J gene: TRBJ1-1; clone size: NA; CDR3 protein: CASSQTPVTGKAFF; CDR3 DNA: TGCGCCAGCAGCCAAACCCCCGTGACAGGTAAAGCTTTCTTT
V gene: TRBV25-1; D gene: NA; J gene: TRBJ1-2; clone size: NA; CDR3 protein: CASSSGISNYGYTF; CDR3 DNA: TGTGCCAGCAGTTCTGGGATTTCTAACTATGGCTACACCTTC
V gene: TRBV15; D gene: TRBD2; J gene: TRBJ2-7; clone size: few; CDR3 protein: CATSGGGLATYEQYF; CDR3 DNA: TGCGCCACCAGCGGTGGAGGACTAGCGACCTACGAGCAGTACTTC
V gene: TRBV7-2; D gene: TRBD1; J gene: TRBJ1-6; clone size: NA; CDR3 protein: CASSLVTTGVSAPLHF; CDR3 DNA: TGTGCCAGCAGCTTGGTGACGACAGGGGTATCCGCACCCCTCCACTTT
V gene: TRBV5-1; D gene: NA; J gene: TRBJ1-2; clone size: NA; CDR3 protein: CASSLTGSSISGGYTF; CDR3 DNA: TGCGCCAGCAGCCTTACGGGATCTAGCATATCAGGTGGCTACACCTTC
V gene: TRBV25-1; D gene: TRBD2; J gene: TRBJ2-1; clone size: NA; CDR3 protein: CASRKTSGEPYNDQFF; CDR3 DNA: TGTGCCAGCAGAAAAACTAGCGGGGAGCCCTACAATGACCAGTTCTTC
V gene: TRBV29-1; D gene: NA; J gene: TRBJ1-1; clone size: NA; CDR3 protein: CSVGGGGGWNTEAFF; CDR3 DNA: TGCAGCGTAGGAGGAGGGGGGGGGTGGAACACTGAAGCTTTCTTT
V gene: TRBV20-1; D gene: NA; J gene: TRBJ2-5; clone size: NA; CDR3 protein: CSARDPRVGNEHFF; CDR3 DNA: TGCAGTGCTAGAGATCCTCGGGTTGGAAATGAGCATTTCTTC
V gene: TRBV7-9; D gene: TRBD2; J gene: TRBJ2-3; clone size: once; CDR3 protein: CASSLGSGGGRTDTQYF; CDR3 DNA: TGTGCCAGCAGCTTAGGAAGCGGCGGGGGGCGCACAGATACGCAGTATTTT
V gene: TRBV28; D gene: TRBD2; J gene: TRBJ2-7; clone size: many; CDR3 protein: CASSPGTSGNYEQYF; CDR3 DNA: TGTGCCAGCAGTCCAGGGACTAGCGGGAACTACGAGCAGTACTTC
V gene: TRBV7-3; D gene: TRBD1; J gene: TRBJ1-5; clone size: few; CDR3 protein: CASSPTGGFNQPQHF; CDR3 DNA: TGTGCCAGCAGCCCCACAGGGGGCTTTAATCAGCCCCAGCATTTT
V gene: TRBV25-1; D gene: NA; J gene: TRBJ1-6; clone size: few; CDR3 protein: CASSDTTVSKFTLHF; CDR3 DNA: TGTGCCAGCAGTGATACGACGGTATCAAAATTCACCCTCCACTTT
V gene: TRBV2; D gene: NA; J gene: TRBJ2-7; clone size: many; CDR3 protein: CASSVGPGPYEQYF; CDR3 DNA: TGTGCCAGCAGTGTGGGACCTGGGCCCTACGAGCAGTACTTC
V gene: TRBV7-9; D gene: TRBD2; J gene: TRBJ2-7; clone size: NA; CDR3 protein: CASSTRLADRDEQYF; CDR3 DNA: TGTGCCAGCAGCACCCGACTAGCTGATCGGGACGAGCAGTACTTC
V gene: TRBV15; D gene: NA; J gene: TRBJ1-1; clone size: few; CDR3 protein: CATSRLRKNTEAFF; CDR3 DNA: TGTGCCACCAGCAGATTGCGGAAGAACACTGAAGCTTTCTTT
V gene: TRBV20-1; D gene: NA; J gene: TRBJ1-5; clone size: NA; CDR3 protein: CSAPDGGGRLPQHF; CDR3 DNA: TGCAGTGCTCCGGATGGGGGCGGACGGCTGCCCCAGCATTTT
V gene: TRBV6-5; D gene: NA; J gene: TRBJ1-1; clone size: NA; CDR3 protein: CASSYGLGMNTEAFF; CDR3 DNA: TGTGCCAGCAGTTACGGGCTGGGAATGAACACTGAAGCTTTCTTT
V gene: TRBV6-1; D gene: NA; J gene: TRBJ1-1; clone size: NA; CDR3 protein: CASSEVGMNTEAFF; CDR3 DNA: TGTGCCAGCAGTGAAGTCGGGATGAACACTGAAGCTTTCTTT